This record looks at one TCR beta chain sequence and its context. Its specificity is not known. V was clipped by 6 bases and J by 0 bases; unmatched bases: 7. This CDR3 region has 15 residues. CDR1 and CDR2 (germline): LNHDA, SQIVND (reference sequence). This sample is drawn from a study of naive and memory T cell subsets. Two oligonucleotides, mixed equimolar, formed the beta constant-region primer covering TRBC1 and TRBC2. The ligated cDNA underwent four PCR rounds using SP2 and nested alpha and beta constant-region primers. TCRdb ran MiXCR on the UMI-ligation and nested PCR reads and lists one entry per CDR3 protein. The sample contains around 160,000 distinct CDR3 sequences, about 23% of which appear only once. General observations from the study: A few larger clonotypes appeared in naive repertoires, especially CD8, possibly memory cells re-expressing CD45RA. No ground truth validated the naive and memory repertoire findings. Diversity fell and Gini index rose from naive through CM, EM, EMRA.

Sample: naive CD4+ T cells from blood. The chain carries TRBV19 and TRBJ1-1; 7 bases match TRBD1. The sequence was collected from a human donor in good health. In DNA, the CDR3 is TGTGCCAGTAGGTGGACAGGTAGCATGAACACTGAAGCTTTCTTT. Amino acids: CASRWTGSMNTEAFF.